This TCR beta chain comes out of a study of beta chain features in type 1 diabetes. Findings and limits, study-wide: For Type 1 diabetes patients, all four CD4+ subsets carried TCRB CDR3s that were moderately but significantly shorter. Individuals with type 1 diabetes displayed fewer insertions and more deletions at VDJ junctions.

In this sample, this clone turned up a few times. Antigen: not known. Expressed TCRB transcripts were sequenced because the isolated RNA had all been reverse transcribed beforehand. Here immunoSEQ multiplex PCR was the method, and the copy in TCRdb shows in-frame clones only, minus some. The sample consists of tens of thousands of clones, 52% of them appearing once. Trimming cost V 2 bases and J 2 bases, with 7 bases left between them. The CDR3 sequence is 15 residues long. Germline loops: CDR1 SGHTA, CDR2 FQGTGA. This chain joins TRBV7-3 and TRBJ2-6; D is possibly TRBD1 (5 bases). The sequenced sample was Tregs from blood. This clonotype was sampled from a woman aged 40 to 49 with type 1 diabetes. CDR3 region: CASSLEGAGANVLTF. DNA of the CDR3: TGTGCCAGCAGCTTAGAAGGGGCTGGGGCCAACGTCCTGACTTTC.